This TCR beta chain was obtained from a study of blood T cells in healthy people across ages. Study as a whole: About one barcoded beta molecule per two T cells came from capture by template switching.

The use of a sample-barcoded 5' primer and a J-beta primer mix characterized a second PCR of roughly 7 to 11 cycles. TCRdb re-analysed the 5' RACE reads in MiXCR, keeping a single row per CDR3 protein. The data contain about 670,000 distinct CDR3 sequences, about 50% of them singletons. The V gene lost 1 base and the J gene lost 8 bases, with 8 bases spanning the gap. The germline V gene has CDR1 KGHSH and CDR2 LQKENI. CDR3 length equals 12 residues. A note on this clonotype: Its antigen remains unknown.

Findings and caveats of the study: More naive CD4+ cells and higher diversity were found in long-lived than in aged donors. Total diversity from one million sequenced T cells was likely underestimated. TCR beta diversity was tightly associated with the proportion of naive T cells.

This receptor was taken from a woman aged 80 or over in good health. V gene TRBV18 combines with J gene TRBJ1-2; unclear D gene. The sequenced sample consisted of blood. CDR3 nucleotide sequence: TGTGCCAGCTCACCACAGACCCTCGGCTACACCTTC. Its protein is CASSPQTLGYTF.